One sample yielded the 7 T cell receptor beta chains listed below, sequenced in a study of cytomegalovirus exposure and HLA in healthy donors. The PCR used 60 Vbeta and 13 Jbeta primers. Some clones are missing from TCRdb's copy, which holds only in-frame ones; the method was immunoSEQ multiplex PCR. Of over 80,000 clones listed, around 82% are singletons. Input material: PBMCs. These receptors originate from a man aged 40-55 years in good health and CMV-seropositive.

This clone has just a few counts. The J gene is TRBJ1-2, the V gene TRBV5-1; TRBD1 is a possible D gene (6 bases). The germline gives CDR1 SGHRS, CDR2 YFSETQ. V lost 3 bases to trimming and J lost 5 bases, with 14 bases between them. The CDR3 is 14 residues long. CDR3 sequence: CASSSGGSGYGYTF. The DNA for the CDR3 is TGCGCCAGCAGCTCGGGGGGCAGTGGGTATGGCTACACCTTC.

The V gene is TRBV5-1, the J gene TRBJ2-5, with 11 bases matching TRBD1. V lost 2 bases, J lost 5 bases, and 8 bases stayed unmatched. CDR1 is SGHRS and CDR2 is YFSETQ in the germline V gene. CDR3 size: 16 residues. Written as DNA, the CDR3 is TGCGCCAGCAGCTTCCTTGGACAGGGGGCTTTGGAGACCCAGTACTTC. As protein: CASSFLGQGALETQYF.

The V and J genes are TRBV5-1 and TRBJ2-7, with D perhaps matching TRBD1 (6 bases). The V end was cut by 4 bases, the J end by 0 bases, with 11 bases between. CDR1 is SGHRS, CDR2 YFSETQ, per germline. The CDR3 totals 14 residues. CDR3 amino acids: CASSPQGSSYEQYF. The DNA of the CDR3 is TGCGCCAGCAGCCCCCAGGGGAGCTCCTACGAGCAGTACTTC.

The chain recombines TRBV5-6 with TRBJ1-1, with 7 bases matching TRBD1. The junction had 12 bases not matched to a gene; V was cut back by 7 bases and J by 3 bases. This CDR3 has 15 residues. CDR1 and CDR2 (germline): SGHDT, YYEEEE. This chain's CDR3 is CASHPWTGEDTEAFF. The CDR3 DNA reads TGTGCCAGCCACCCCTGGACAGGTGAGGACACTGAAGCTTTCTTT.

DNA for the CDR3: TGCGCCAGCAGCGCGGGACAGCGACGCTACGAGCAGTACTTC. Protein sequence: CASSAGQRRYEQYF. The chain uses TRBV5-1 and TRBJ2-7, with D possibly being TRBD1 (7 bases). The CDR3 covers 14 residues. Germline V gives CDR1 SGHRS, CDR2 YFSETQ. Trimming shortened V by 4 bases and J by 3 bases, and 14 bases separated the two germline ends.

This rearrangement joins TRBV6-1 to TRBJ2-3, with D unclear. Trimming shortened V by 8 bases and J by 1 base, and 10 bases separated the two germline ends. The CDR3 is 13 residues long. The germline CDR1 and CDR2 sequences are MNHNS and SASEGT. CDR3 protein: CASRPSGTDTQYF. As DNA, the CDR3 is TGTGCCAGCCGACCAAGCGGCACAGATACGCAGTATTTT.

The V and J genes are TRBV5-1 and TRBJ2-3, with D maybe TRBD1 (5 bases). CDR3 length: 16 residues. Germline loops: CDR1 SGHRS, CDR2 YFSETQ. Trimming stripped 0 bases from V and 1 base from J, with 12 bases between. The CDR3 bases are TGCGCCAGCAGCTTGGGTGGGGCGGTCGGCACAGATACGCAGTATTTT. It yields the protein CASSLGGAVGTDTQYF.